This T cell receptor beta chain was retrieved from a study of OX40 agonist ivuxolimab in advanced cancers. General observations from the study: Expanded clones were, on average, more numerous among CD8+ T cells than CD4+.

Worth noting for this clone: Its antigen is as yet unknown.

Sequencing used immunoSEQ multiplex PCR; TCRdb keeps in-frame clones, though not all of them. The sample records over 65,000 clones, roughly 89% being singletons. Germline CDR1 SGHVT, CDR2 SQSDAQ. This CDR3 comprises 17 residues. V lost 1 base to trimming and J lost 3 bases, with 16 bases between them. On cycle 4 day 1 and cycle 7 day 1, as well as at baseline, blood was sampled. The rearrangement uses TRBV7-4 and TRBJ1-5; D not resolved. This TCR derives from an adult with an advanced solid tumor such as melanoma, head and neck, liver or kidney cancer. This specimen was CD4+ or CD8+ T cells sorted from blood, taken in a trial of the OX40 agonist ivuxolimab. The CDR3 is CASSLEFMFSYNQPQHF. The CDR3 DNA reads as TGTGCCAGCAGCTTAGAGTTTATGTTCAGTTACAATCAGCCCCAGCATTTT.